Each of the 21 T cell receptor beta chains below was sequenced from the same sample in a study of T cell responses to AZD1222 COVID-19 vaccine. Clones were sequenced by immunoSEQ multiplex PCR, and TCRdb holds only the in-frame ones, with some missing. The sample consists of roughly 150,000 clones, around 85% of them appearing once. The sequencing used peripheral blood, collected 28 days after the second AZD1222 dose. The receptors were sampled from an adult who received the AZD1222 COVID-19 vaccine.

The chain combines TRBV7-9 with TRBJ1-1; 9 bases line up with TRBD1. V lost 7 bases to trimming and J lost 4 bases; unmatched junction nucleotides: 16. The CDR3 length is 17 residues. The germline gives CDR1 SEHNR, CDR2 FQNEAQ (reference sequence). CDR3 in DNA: TGTGCCAGCACCTCTCCGGGACAGGGCGAGAGAAGCACTGAAGCTTTCTTT. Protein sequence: CASTSPGQGERSTEAFF. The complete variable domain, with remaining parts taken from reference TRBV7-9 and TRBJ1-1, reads DTGVSQNPRHKITKRGQNVTFRCDPISEHNRLYWYRQTLGQGPEFLTYFQNEAQLEKSRLLSDRFSAERPKGSFSTLEIQRTEQGDSAMYLCASTSPGQGERSTEAFFGQGTRLTVV.

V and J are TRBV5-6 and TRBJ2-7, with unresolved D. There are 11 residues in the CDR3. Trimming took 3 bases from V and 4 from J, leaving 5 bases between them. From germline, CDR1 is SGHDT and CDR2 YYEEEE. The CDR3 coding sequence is TGTGCCAGCAGCTCTTCATACGAGCAGTACTTC. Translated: CASSSSYEQYF.

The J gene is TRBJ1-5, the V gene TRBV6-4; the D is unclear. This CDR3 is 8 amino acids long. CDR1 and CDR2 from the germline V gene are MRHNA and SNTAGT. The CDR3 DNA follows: TGTGCGAGCTCTAAAAGGCATTTT. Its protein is CASSKRHF.

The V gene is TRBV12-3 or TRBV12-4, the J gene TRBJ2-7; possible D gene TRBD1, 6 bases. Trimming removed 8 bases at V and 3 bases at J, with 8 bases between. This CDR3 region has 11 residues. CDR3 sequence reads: CASGQYYEQYF. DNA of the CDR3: TGTGCCAGCGGACAGTACTACGAGCAGTACTTC.

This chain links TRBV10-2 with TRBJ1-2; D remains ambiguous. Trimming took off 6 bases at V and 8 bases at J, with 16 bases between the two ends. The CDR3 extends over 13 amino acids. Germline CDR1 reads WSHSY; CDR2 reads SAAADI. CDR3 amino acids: CASSGSDFEGYTF. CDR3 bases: TGCGCCAGCAGCGGAAGCGACTTTGAAGGCTACACCTTC.

In DNA form, the CDR3 reads TGTGCCAGCAGCTCCTCGGACAGTCCCACCGGGGAGCTGTTTTTT. Amino acids: CASSSSDSPTGELFF. The genes are TRBV5-6 and TRBJ2-2; TRBD1 is a possible D gene (6 bases). The CDR3 has 15 amino acids. V gave up 3 bases and J gave up 4 bases, with 13 bases separating them. The germline CDR1 and CDR2 sequences are SGHDT and YYEEEE. The whole variable domain, remainder taken from reference TRBV5-6 and TRBJ2-2, is DAGVTQSPTHLIKTRGQQVTLRCSPKSGHDTVSWYQQALGQGPQFIFQYYEEEERQRGNFPDRFSGHQFPNYSSELNVNALLLGDSALYLCASSSSDSPTGELFFGEGSRLTVL.

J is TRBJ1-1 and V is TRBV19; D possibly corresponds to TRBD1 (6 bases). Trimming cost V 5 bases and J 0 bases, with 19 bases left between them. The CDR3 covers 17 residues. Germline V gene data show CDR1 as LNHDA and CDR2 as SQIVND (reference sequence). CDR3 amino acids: CASSGLGRGEMNTEAFF. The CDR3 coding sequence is TGTGCCAGTAGTGGACTTGGAAGGGGGGAGATGAACACTGAAGCTTTCTTT.

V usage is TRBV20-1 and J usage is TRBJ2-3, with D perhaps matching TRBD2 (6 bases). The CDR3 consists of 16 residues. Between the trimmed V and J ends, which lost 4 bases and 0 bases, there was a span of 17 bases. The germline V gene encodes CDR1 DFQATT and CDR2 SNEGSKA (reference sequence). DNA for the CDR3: TGCAGTGCTACTGAGGGGTCGGGGGTAAGCACAGATACGCAGTATTTT. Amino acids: CSATEGSGVSTDTQYF.

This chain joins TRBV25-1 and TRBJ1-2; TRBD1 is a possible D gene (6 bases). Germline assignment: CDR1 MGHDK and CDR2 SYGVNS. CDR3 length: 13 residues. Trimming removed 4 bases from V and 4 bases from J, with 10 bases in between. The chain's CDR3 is CASSGGGAYGYTF. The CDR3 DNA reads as TGTGCCAGCAGTGGCGGGGGCGCCTATGGCTACACCTTC.

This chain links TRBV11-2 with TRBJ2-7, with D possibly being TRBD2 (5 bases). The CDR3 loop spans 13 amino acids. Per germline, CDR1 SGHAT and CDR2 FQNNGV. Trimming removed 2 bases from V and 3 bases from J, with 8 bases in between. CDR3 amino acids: CASSLRGLYEQYF. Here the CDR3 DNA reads TGTGCCAGCAGCTTACGCGGGCTCTACGAGCAGTACTTC.

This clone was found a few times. CDR3 sequence (DNA): TGTGCCAGCTCACCCCGACAGGGGTCCGGAAACAATCAGCCCCAGCATTTT. Amino acid sequence: CASSPRQGSGNNQPQHF. The rearrangement joins TRBV18 to TRBJ1-5; 8 nucleotides match TRBD1. CDR1 is KGHSH, CDR2 LQKENI, per germline. CDR3 length equals 17 residues. The V segment lost 3 bases and the J segment 3 bases; nucleotides outside the gene matches: 10. Together with reference TRBV18 and TRBJ1-5, the CDR3 gives the full variable domain: NAGVMQNPRHLVRRRGQEARLRCSPMKGHSHVYWYRQLPEEGLKFMVYLQKENIIDESGMPKERFSAEFPKEGPSILRIQQVVRGDSAAYFCASSPRQGSGNNQPQHFGDGTRLSIL.

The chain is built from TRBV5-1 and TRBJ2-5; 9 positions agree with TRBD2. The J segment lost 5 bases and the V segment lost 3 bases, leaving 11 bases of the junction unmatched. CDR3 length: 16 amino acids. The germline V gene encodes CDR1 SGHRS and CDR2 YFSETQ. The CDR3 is CASSWNSGGPGETQYF. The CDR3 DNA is TGCGCCAGCAGCTGGAACAGCGGGGGGCCCGGGGAGACCCAGTACTTC.

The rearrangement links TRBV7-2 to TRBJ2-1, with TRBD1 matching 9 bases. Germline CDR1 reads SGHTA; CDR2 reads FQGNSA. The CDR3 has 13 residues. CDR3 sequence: CASQGARYNEQFF. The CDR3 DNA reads TGTGCGTCACAGGGGGCAAGGTACAATGAGCAGTTCTTC.

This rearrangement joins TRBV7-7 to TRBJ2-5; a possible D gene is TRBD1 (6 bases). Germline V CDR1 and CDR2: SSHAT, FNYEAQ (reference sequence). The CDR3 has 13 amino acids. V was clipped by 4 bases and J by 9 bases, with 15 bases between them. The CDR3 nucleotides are TGTGCCAGCAGCTCAAACAGGGAGACGCCCCAGTACTTC. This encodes CASSSNRETPQYF.

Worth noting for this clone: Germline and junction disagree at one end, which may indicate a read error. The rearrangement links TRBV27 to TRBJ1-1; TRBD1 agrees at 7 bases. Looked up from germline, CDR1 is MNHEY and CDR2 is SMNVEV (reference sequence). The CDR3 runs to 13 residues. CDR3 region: CASSLGGQTGAFF. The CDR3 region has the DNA TGTGCCAGCAGTTTAGGGGGACAGACTGGAGCTTTCTTT.

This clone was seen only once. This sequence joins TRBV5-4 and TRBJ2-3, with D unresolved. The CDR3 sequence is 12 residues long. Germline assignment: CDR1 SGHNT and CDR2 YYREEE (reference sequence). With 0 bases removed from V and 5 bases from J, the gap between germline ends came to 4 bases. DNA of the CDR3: TGTGCCAGCAGCTTGGAAGAAGATACGCAGTATTTT. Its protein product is CASSLEEDTQYF.

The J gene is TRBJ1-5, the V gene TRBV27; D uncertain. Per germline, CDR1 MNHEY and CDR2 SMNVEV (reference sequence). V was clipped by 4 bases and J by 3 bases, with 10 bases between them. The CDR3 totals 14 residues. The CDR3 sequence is CASSSPGPNQPQHF. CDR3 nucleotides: TGTGCCAGCAGTTCCCCGGGCCCCAATCAGCCCCAGCATTTT.

CDR3: CASSFGTEAFF. The CDR3 nucleotides are TGTGCCAGCAGCTTTGGGACTGAAGCTTTCTTT. The chain is built from TRBV5-4 and TRBJ1-1; D not certain. Trimming shortened V by 2 bases and J by 5 bases, and 4 bases separated the two germline ends. CDR3 length: 11 residues. From germline, CDR1 is SGHNT and CDR2 YYREEE (reference sequence).

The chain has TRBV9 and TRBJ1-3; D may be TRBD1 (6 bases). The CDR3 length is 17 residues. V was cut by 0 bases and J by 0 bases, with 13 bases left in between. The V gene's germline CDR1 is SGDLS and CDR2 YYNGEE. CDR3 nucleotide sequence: TGTGCCAGCAGCGTAGGAATACAGGGTCACTCTGGAAACACCATATATTTT. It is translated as CASSVGIQGHSGNTIYF.

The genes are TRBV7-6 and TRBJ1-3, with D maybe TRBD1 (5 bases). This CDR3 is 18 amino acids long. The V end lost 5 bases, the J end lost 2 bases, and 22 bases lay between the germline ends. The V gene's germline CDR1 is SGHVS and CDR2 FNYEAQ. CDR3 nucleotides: TGTGCCAGCAGCCTTATAGCAGGGCTTAGCTCTGCTGGAAACACCATATATTTT. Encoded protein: CASSLIAGLSSAGNTIYF.

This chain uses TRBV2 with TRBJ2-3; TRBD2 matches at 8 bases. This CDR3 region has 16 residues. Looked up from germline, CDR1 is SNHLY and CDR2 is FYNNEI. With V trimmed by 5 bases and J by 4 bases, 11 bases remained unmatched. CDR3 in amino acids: CASSLRTSRSSDTQYF. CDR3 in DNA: TGTGCCAGCAGTCTTAGGACTAGCCGTTCATCAGATACGCAGTATTTT.